The clone carrying this TCR beta chain turned up a few times. Its antigen is still unknown. This CDR3 is 12 amino acids long. V shed 5 bases and J 3 bases; nucleotides not matched to a gene: 2. Germline V gene sequence: CDR1 GTSNPN, CDR2 SVGIG (reference sequence). Each subset's genomic DNA was split evenly across several immunoSEQ plates. Here immunoSEQ multiplex PCR was the method, and the copy in TCRdb shows in-frame clones only, minus some. This sample has roughly 680,000 clones, with 72% found just once. The data derive from a study of shared clonotypes between healthy human individuals. As for the study in general: CD4 naive and memory got three plates each, CD8 naive two, CD8 memory one. General study points: Specimens sampled were limited to blood, with tissue repertoires likely differing. Represented diversity, genetic and exposure-history alike, was limited by few donors.

Sequenced: memory CD4+ T cells sorted from blood. Subset of the sample: CD45RA-negative fraction. The chain links TRBV30 to TRBJ1-1; TRBD1 matches 8 bases. The source is a woman between 25 and 40 years old in good health. DNA for the CDR3: TGTGCCTGGTTGACAGGGGACACTGAAGCTTTCTTT. As protein: CAWLTGDTEAFF.